The source of this T cell receptor (beta chain) is a study of cytomegalovirus exposure and HLA in healthy donors. Study details: In a previous analysis, around 120 million unique TCR beta sequences were found from 150 million to 200 million T cells.

PCR amplification relied on 60 Vbeta primers (plus 13 Jbeta primers). The assay was immunoSEQ multiplex PCR, and TCRdb's table has in-frame clones only and misses some. The data include about 170,000 clones; the top ten clones carry 1% to 1.5%. Losses at the gene ends were 5 bases for V and 5 bases for J; bases not matched to a gene: 8. Germline CDR1 is SNHLY and CDR2 is FYNNEI. The CDR3 is 15 amino acids. Input material: PBMCs. The source is a woman aged 60-75 years in good health and CMV-seronegative. The chain combines TRBV2 with TRBJ2-1; 8 nucleotides line up with TRBD1. CDR3 sequence (DNA): TGTGCCAGCAGTCCCTCCCGGACAGGGAACAATGAGCAGTTCTTC. Translating it yields CASSPSRTGNNEQFF.